This T cell receptor beta chain was sequenced during a study of T-cell memory formation after mild COVID-19. Looking at the study overall: Largely, TCR clusters stayed within a single donor. Findings of the study overall: CD4+ clones that contracted lay mainly in CM and EM; CD8+ ones lay in EMRA. There was a balanced CD4/CD8 profile in clones contracting day 15 to 85, and later expanders leaned CD4+. The authors did not confirm SARS-CoV-2 specificity of second-wave clones peaking day 37.

TCRdb processed the 5' RACE reads anew with MiXCR; each CDR3 protein has one entry. Of over 350,000 distinct CDR3 sequences listed, roughly 24% are singletons. The sample holds a few counts of this clonotype. What it recognizes is unknown. This CDR3 comprises 17 residues. From germline, CDR1 is SGHAT and CDR2 FQNNGV. The V gene end was trimmed by 1 base and the J gene end by 2 bases; junction bases not matched to a gene: 10. This chain links TRBV11-2 with TRBJ2-5; 7 bases align to TRBD2. Sequenced material: PBMCs or a T cell subset sorted from them (not recorded which). This TCR derives from an adult woman who had mild COVID-19 (a few samples of this study predate the infection). Cell type and time point are not known. The CDR3 sequence is CASSLALSGPFQETQYF. The CDR3 DNA follows: TGTGCCAGCAGCTTAGCCCTTAGCGGGCCCTTTCAAGAGACCCAGTACTTC.